These 21 T cell receptor beta chains share one sample of origin, sequenced in a study of OX40 agonist ivuxolimab in advanced cancers. Clones were read by immunoSEQ multiplex PCR, and TCRdb kept only the in-frame ones, dropping some. The data contain tens of thousands of clones, 80% to 85% of them seen just once; the ten biggest clones take up over 5%. Sequenced here: CD4+ or CD8+ T cells sorted from blood, sampled in a trial of the OX40 agonist ivuxolimab. The source is an adult with an advanced solid tumor such as melanoma, head and neck, liver or kidney cancer.

The chain joins TRBV7-9 to TRBJ2-1; unclear D gene. The CDR3 length is 15 residues. Germline V lookup: CDR1 SEHNR, CDR2 FQNEAQ (reference sequence). Trimming stripped 0 bases from V and 1 base from J, with 7 bases between. In DNA form, the CDR3 reads TGTGCCAGCAGCTTAGCGGGCAAGTCCTACAATGAGCAGTTCTTC. Amino acids: CASSLAGKSYNEQFF.

A remark on this clone: Different DNA sequences within this sample yield the same CDR3. The rearrangement links TRBV9 to TRBJ1-1; D is unresolved. Trimming left V 0 bases short and J 5 bases short, with 5 bases between. Germline CDR1 SGDLS, CDR2 YYNGEE. This CDR3 has 12 amino acids. DNA of the CDR3: TGTGCCAGCAGCGTAGCAGATACTGAAGCTTTCTTT. Translation: CASSVADTEAFF.

This chain links TRBV2 with TRBJ1-5, with 9 positions matching TRBD1. The germline gives CDR1 SNHLY, CDR2 FYNNEI. Losses at the gene ends were 3 bases for V and 6 bases for J; bases not matched to a gene: 12. This CDR3 region has 17 residues. This CDR3 reads CASSDYLTGGGTQPQHF. CDR3 nucleotides: TGTGCCAGCAGTGACTACCTTACAGGGGGCGGAACTCAGCCCCAGCATTTT.

This sequence joins TRBV5-1 and TRBJ1-3, with D possibly TRBD1 on 5 matching bases. This CDR3 is 15 amino acids long. The ends were cut back, 4 bases at V and 0 bases at J, with 11 bases in the middle. Germline loops: CDR1 SGHRS, CDR2 YFSETQ. The CDR3 DNA reads as TGCGCCAGCAGCCCGGGACGGAGCTCTGGAAACACCATATATTTT. Translated: CASSPGRSSGNTIYF.

The V call is TRBV5-4, the J call TRBJ2-2; D is unclear. Trimming removed 1 base from V and 6 bases from J, with 7 bases in between. This CDR3 has 13 amino acids. CDR1 and CDR2 from the germline V gene are SGHNT and YYREEE (reference sequence). The CDR3 loop is CASSLNNAGELFF. The DNA for the CDR3 is TGTGCCAGCAGCTTGAATAACGCCGGGGAGCTGTTTTTT.

The J gene is TRBJ1-3, the V gene TRBV21-1. TRBV21-1 has pseudogene status. The CDR3 covers 16 residues. The CDR3 DNA reads as TGTGCCAGCAGCGGGGGGGAAAGAAACTCTGGAAACACCATATATTTT. It translates to CASSGGERNSGNTIYF.

This clone is a singleton in its sample. The rearrangement links TRBV7-8 to TRBJ2-2; D possibly corresponds to TRBD2 (6 bases). Trimming took 1 base from V and 0 from J, leaving 21 bases between them. The CDR3 length is 20 residues. CDR1 and CDR2 from the germline V gene are SGHVS and FQNEAQ. CDR3 region: CASSLVARRVDGANTGELFF. The DNA for the CDR3 is TGTGCCAGCAGCTTAGTAGCCCGGAGGGTCGACGGCGCGAACACCGGGGAGCTGTTTTTT.

This clone was counted between two and nine times. The CDR3 reads CASSEAGSFNEQFF. For the CDR3, the DNA is TGTGCCAGCAGTGAGGCTGGGTCTTTCAATGAGCAGTTCTTC. V usage is TRBV2 and J usage is TRBJ2-1; D is unclear. The CDR3 loop spans 14 amino acids. Trimming cost V 3 bases and J 6 bases, with 12 bases left between them. The germline V gene has CDR1 SNHLY and CDR2 FYNNEI.

V gene TRBV13 combines with J gene TRBJ2-3, with TRBD2 matching 8 bases. From germline, CDR1 is PRHDT and CDR2 FYEKMQ (reference sequence). The CDR3 covers 16 residues. V lost 5 bases, J lost 2 bases, and 9 bases stayed unmatched. The CDR3 loop is CASSPTVAGYTDTQYF. The CDR3 DNA reads as TGTGCCAGCAGCCCGACGGTAGCGGGGTACACAGATACGCAGTATTTT.

This chain uses TRBV27 with TRBJ2-3; D is possibly TRBD1 (6 bases). The CDR3 sequence is 17 residues long. The germline V gene encodes CDR1 MNHEY and CDR2 SMNVEV (reference sequence). Trimming pared 3 bases from V and 0 bases from J, leaving 16 bases between. The CDR3, as DNA: TGTGCCAGCAGTTTGTTGTGGGGACAAGCTAGCACAGATACGCAGTATTTT. Translation gives CASSLLWGQASTDTQYF.

The chain uses TRBV27 and TRBJ2-1, with D unclear. Between the trimmed V and J ends, which lost 2 bases and 9 bases, there was a span of 20 bases. The CDR3 covers 16 residues. CDR1 MNHEY and CDR2 SMNVEV come from the germline V gene (reference sequence). The CDR3 protein is CASSLNFPGAPAEQFF. The CDR3 DNA reads TGTGCCAGCAGTTTAAACTTTCCAGGAGCCCCTGCTGAGCAGTTCTTC.

The V call is TRBV16, the J call TRBJ1-1, with D possibly TRBD1 on 6 matching bases. The CDR3 has 15 residues. CDR1 is KGHSY and CDR2 is FQNENV in the germline V gene. V lost 4 bases, J lost 4 bases, and 16 bases lay in between. This CDR3 reads CASSPWGGIGTEAFF. DNA of the CDR3: TGTGCCAGCAGCCCCTGGGGGGGCATCGGCACTGAAGCTTTCTTT. The full variable domain, completed using reference TRBV16 and TRBJ1-1, is GEEVAQTPKHLVRGEGQKAKLYCAPIKGHSYVFWYQQVLKNEFKFLISFQNENVFDETGMPKERFSAKCLPNSPCSLEIQATKLEDSAVYFCASSPWGGIGTEAFFGQGTRLTVV.

The gene calls are TRBV7-8 and TRBJ2-7; TRBD2 agrees at 12 bases. V was pared by 1 base and J by 2 bases, with 0 bases of the junction left unmatched. This CDR3 contains 15 residues. Germline V gene sequence: CDR1 SGHVS, CDR2 FQNEAQ. Here the CDR3 DNA reads TGTGCCAGCAGCTTAGGACTAGCGGGAGCCTACGAGCAGTACTTC. Its translation: CASSLGLAGAYEQYF.

The chain links TRBV9 to TRBJ1-4; weak D call: TRBD1 (6 bases). The CDR3 extends over 15 amino acids. V was trimmed by 0 bases and J by 3 bases, leaving 9 bases between them. Germline V CDR1 and CDR2: SGDLS, YYNGEE. In nucleotides, the CDR3 is TGTGCCAGCAGCGTAGGAGGGGGTCCTAATGAAAAACTGTTTTTT. Encoded protein: CASSVGGGPNEKLFF.

This clone occurred a few times. V gene TRBV6-5 combines with J gene TRBJ1-2; D not certain. The germline CDR1 and CDR2 sequences are MNHEY and SVGAGI. This CDR3 spans 12 amino acids. V was shortened by 6 bases and J by 5 bases, with 10 bases between the two germline ends. The CDR3 spells CASSPGPYGYTF. The DNA for the CDR3 is TGTGCCAGCAGCCCAGGACCTTATGGCTACACCTTC.

The chain is built from TRBV27 and TRBJ2-1; no clear D. CDR1 is MNHEY and CDR2 is SMNVEV in the germline V gene (reference sequence). Trimming pared 2 bases from V and 3 bases from J, leaving 8 bases between. This CDR3 has 14 residues. The CDR3: CASSLIGNYNEQFF. The DNA for the CDR3 is TGTGCCAGCAGTTTAATCGGCAACTACAATGAGCAGTTCTTC.

About this clone itself: Other DNA sequences in the sample encode the same CDR3. J is TRBJ2-1 and V is TRBV27, with D hard to call. Germline V gene data show CDR1 as MNHEY and CDR2 as SMNVEV (reference sequence). CDR3 length: 14 amino acids. Trimming took off 5 bases at V and 0 bases at J, with 8 bases between the two ends. The CDR3 nucleotides are TGTGCCAGCAGTCCTCCTAGCTCCTACAATGAGCAGTTCTTC. Translation: CASSPPSSYNEQFF.

The chain carries TRBV5-6 and TRBJ2-4, with D tentatively TRBD2 (7 bases). The V end was cut by 0 bases, the J end by 15 bases, with 13 bases between. This CDR3 comprises 12 residues. The V gene's germline CDR1 is SGHDT and CDR2 YYEEEE. The CDR3 DNA sequence: TGTGCCAGCAGCTTGGCCCACGGGGGGCCGTACTTC. It translates to CASSLAHGGPYF.

The chain employs TRBV6-6 and TRBJ1-3, with 8 bases lining up with TRBD1. Germline V lookup: CDR1 MNHNY, CDR2 SVGAGI (reference sequence). The CDR3 loop spans 15 amino acids. Germline trimming cut 4 bases from V and 4 bases from J; bases unmatched to any gene: 6. The CDR3 reads CASSSGQGPGNTIYF. DNA for the CDR3: TGTGCCAGCAGTTCCGGACAGGGCCCAGGAAACACCATATATTTT.

The genes are TRBV7-9 and TRBJ2-5; D perhaps matches TRBD2 (5 bases). V lost 4 bases, J lost 1 base, and 13 bases lay in between. This CDR3 contains 15 residues. The germline CDR1 and CDR2 sequences are SEHNR and FQNEAQ (reference sequence). The CDR3 protein is CASSSFGLLQETQYF. The CDR3 DNA is TGTGCCAGCAGCTCTTTTGGACTGCTCCAAGAGACCCAGTACTTC.

This chain links TRBV19 with TRBJ1-4; D may be TRBD1 (5 bases). Deletions cut 3 bases from V and 8 bases from J, with 10 bases between. The CDR3 length is 13 residues. Germline assignment: CDR1 LNHDA and CDR2 SQIVND (reference sequence). CDR3 in amino acids: CASSMWGMEKLFF. CDR3 DNA sequence: TGTGCCAGTAGTATGTGGGGGATGGAAAAACTGTTTTTT.